The 21 T cell receptor beta chains given below trace back to one sample, sequenced in a study of technical replicates of blood from a few donors (dated 2017 in TCRdb). Library creation used the immunoSEQ multiplex PCR assay. Held by TCRdb, this immuneACCESS table contains in-frame sequences only and omits some clones. Under half of the omission traces to an unresolved V gene where checked; the cause of the rest is unknown. This sample gives approximately 94,000 clones in total; 96% of them show up just once. The top ten constitute approximately 0.37% of the sample. Sequencing used T cells isolated from PBMCs. These receptors were collected from a human donor in good health.

The V call is TRBV19, the J call TRBJ2-3; TRBD1 is a possible D gene (5 bases). V was trimmed by 8 bases and J by 4 bases, leaving 13 bases between them. Per the germline V gene, CDR1 is LNHDA and CDR2 is SQIVND (reference sequence). The CDR3 contains 13 residues. The CDR3 spells CASQGRASDTQYF. CDR3 bases: TGTGCCAGTCAGGGCAGGGCATCAGATACGCAGTATTTT.

The chain is built from TRBV27 and TRBJ1-2; TRBD1 aligns across 7 bases. The CDR3 extends over 13 amino acids. The V and J ends lost 2 bases and 4 bases, in that order; junction bases with no gene match: 1. In germline, CDR1 is MNHEY, CDR2 SMNVEV (reference sequence). The CDR3 coding sequence is TGTGCCAGCAGTTTAGCAGGGGGCTATGGCTACACCTTC. Translation: CASSLAGGYGYTF.

The V and J genes are TRBV7-2 and TRBJ2-7, with D unresolved. The length of the CDR3 is 15 residues. The V and J ends lost 3 bases and 0 bases respectively, with 12 bases between them. Per the germline V gene, CDR1 is SGHTA and CDR2 is FQGNSA. CDR3 nucleotides: TGTGCCAGCAGCTTTTTCGCTACGAACTCCTACGAGCAGTACTTC. Protein product: CASSFFATNSYEQYF.

The chain carries TRBV7-3 and TRBJ1-5, with 10 bases identical to TRBD1. The CDR3 runs 19 residues. The V gene end was trimmed by 5 bases and the J gene end by 1 base; junction bases not matched to a gene: 14. Germline loops: CDR1 SGHTA, CDR2 FQGTGA. The CDR3 region has the DNA TGTGCCAGCAGCCCCCCGGGACAGGGGCCCCCGGGGAGCAATCAGCCCCAGCATTTT. This codes for CASSPPGQGPPGSNQPQHF.

The genes are TRBV11-1 and TRBJ2-7; D perhaps matches TRBD1 (6 bases). In germline, CDR1 is SGHAT, CDR2 FQDESV (reference sequence). This CDR3 comprises 15 residues. V was trimmed by 4 bases and J by 3 bases, leaving 16 bases between them. CDR3 sequence reads: CASSSYRDSRYEQYF. For the CDR3, the DNA is TGTGCCAGCAGCTCCTACAGGGATTCGCGCTACGAGCAGTACTTC.

The rearrangement joins TRBV5-8 to TRBJ2-4; the D is unclear. CDR1 is SGHTS, CDR2 YDEGEE, per germline. The germline V and J ends were trimmed by 1 base and 0 bases, with 14 bases remaining between them. The CDR3 consists of 17 residues. CDR3 coding DNA: TGTGCCAGCAGCTTGTATCTAGAGTCACTAGCCAAAAACATTCAGTACTTC. It codes for CASSLYLESLAKNIQYF.

This rearrangement joins TRBV7-6 to TRBJ2-3, with 9 positions matching TRBD1. This CDR3 is 14 amino acids long. Germline assignment: CDR1 SGHVS and CDR2 FNYEAQ. J gave up 7 bases and V 3 bases, and 5 bases lay outside the gene matches. The CDR3 coding sequence is TGTGCCAGCAGCTTTGGGACAGGGAGAAATACGCAGTATTTT. Translation gives CASSFGTGRNTQYF.

A single count supports this clone. The chain recombines TRBV11-3 with TRBJ2-4; TRBD1 aligns across 10 bases. The CDR3 contains 15 residues. CDR1 is SGHNT and CDR2 is YENEEA in the germline V gene. With 5 bases clipped from V and 6 bases from J, the junction kept 7 bases outside the gene matches. CDR3 sequence reads: CASSPGTGEGNIQYF. The CDR3 DNA sequence: TGTGCCAGCAGCCCCGGGACAGGGGAAGGAAACATTCAGTACTTC.

In the case of this clone: The junction differs from germline at one of its ends, possibly a read error. The gene calls are TRBV5-6 and TRBJ2-1; TRBD1 matches 9 bases. The CDR3 spans 14 residues. Germline V lookup: CDR1 SGHDT, CDR2 YYEEEE. CDR3 coding DNA: TGTGCCAGCAGACAGGGGGCGACCTACAATGGGCAGTTCTTC. This gives the protein CASRQGATYNGQFF.

The chain uses TRBV29-1 and TRBJ2-2; D call uncertain. V dropped 4 bases and J dropped 0 bases, with 12 bases sitting between them. Germline assignment: CDR1 SQVTM and CDR2 ANQGSEA. The CDR3 loop spans 15 amino acids. The CDR3 DNA reads TGCAGCGTTGGAAATTTAGCAGCGAACACCGGGGAGCTGTTTTTT. Its protein is CSVGNLAANTGELFF.

The rearrangement joins TRBV19 to TRBJ1-5; the D gene is possibly TRBD1 (6 bases). The CDR3 is 15 residues long. V was shortened by 6 bases and J by 2 bases, with 14 bases between the two germline ends. CDR1 and CDR2 (germline): LNHDA, SQIVND (reference sequence). CDR3 loop: CASRPPGDGNQPQHF. For the CDR3, the DNA is TGTGCCAGTAGACCTCCAGGGGACGGCAATCAGCCCCAGCATTTT.

The chain carries TRBV7-8 and TRBJ1-5, with TRBD1 as a possible D gene (5 bases). Trimming removed 0 bases from V and 6 bases from J, with 12 bases in between. The germline V gene has CDR1 SGHVS and CDR2 FQNEAQ. The CDR3 runs 15 residues. CDR3 amino acids: CASSLARQGSQPQHF. The CDR3 DNA is TGTGCCAGCAGCTTAGCGAGGCAGGGAAGTCAGCCCCAGCATTTT. The variable domain in full, with the rest retrieved from reference TRBV7-8 and TRBJ1-5, is GAGVSQSPRYKVAKRGQDVALRCDPISGHVSLFWYQQALGQGPEFLTYFQNEAQLDKSGLPSDRFFAERPEGSVSTLKIQRTQQEDSAVYLCASSLARQGSQPQHFGDGTRLSIL.

The CDR3 nucleotides read TGTGCCAGCAGCTTACTTTTCTGGGAGTGCGATGAGCAGTTCTTC. Translated: CASSLLFWECDEQFF. This sequence joins TRBV7-9 and TRBJ2-1; tentatively, D is TRBD2 (5 bases). The V end was cut by 2 bases, the J end by 8 bases, with 16 bases between. The CDR3 covers 15 residues. The germline gives CDR1 SEHNR, CDR2 FQNEAQ (reference sequence).

V and J are TRBV28 and TRBJ2-4, with 7 bases aligning to TRBD1. Germline V gene data show CDR1 as MDHEN and CDR2 as SYDVKM. V shed 5 bases, J shed 0 bases, and the junction held 7 bases outside the gene matches. There are 16 residues in the CDR3. Here the CDR3 DNA reads TGTGCCAGCAGTCCCGACAGGGAATTAGCCAAAAACATTCAGTACTTC. It yields the protein CASSPDRELAKNIQYF. The variable domain in full, with the rest retrieved from reference TRBV28 and TRBJ2-4, is DVKVTQSSRYLVKRTGEKVFLECVQDMDHENMFWYRQDPGLGLRLIYFSYDVKMKEKGDIPEGYSVSREKKERFSLILESASTNQTSMYLCASSPDRELAKNIQYFGAGTRLSVL.

This sequence joins TRBV18 and TRBJ2-7, with 7 bases lining up with TRBD1. This CDR3 spans 12 amino acids. The germline V gene has CDR1 KGHSH and CDR2 LQKENI. V lost 3 bases, J lost 4 bases, and 0 bases stayed unmatched. CDR3 sequence (DNA): TGTGCCAGCTCACCGACAGGGTACGAGCAGTACTTC. Amino acids: CASSPTGYEQYF.

The rearrangement uses TRBV28 and TRBJ2-1, with 12 bases identical to TRBD2. This CDR3 is built from 14 residues. The germline V gene has CDR1 MDHEN and CDR2 SYDVKM. Trimming cost V 6 bases and J 8 bases; bases outside gene matches: 5. The CDR3 bases are TGTGCCAGCAGCCTACTAGCGGGAGGTCATGAGCAGTTCTTC. As protein: CASSLLAGGHEQFF.

The rearrangement uses TRBV5-1 and TRBJ1-1, with 8 bases that match TRBD1. The germline gives CDR1 SGHRS, CDR2 YFSETQ. The CDR3 runs 18 residues. V gave up 3 bases and J gave up 0 bases; unmatched junction bases: 13. CDR3 nucleotides: TGCGCCAGCAGCTCGGACTCCGGGACAGGCCTCATGAACACTGAAGCTTTCTTT. Translated: CASSSDSGTGLMNTEAFF.

The chain joins TRBV28 to TRBJ2-1; 7 bases agree with TRBD1. The V gene's germline CDR1 is MDHEN and CDR2 SYDVKM. The CDR3 covers 17 residues. V shed 3 bases, J shed 0 bases, and the junction held 8 bases outside the gene matches. The CDR3 DNA follows: TGTGCCAGCAGTTTTCCCTCCGGGACAGCCTCCTACAATGAGCAGTTCTTC. Translated, it gives CASSFPSGTASYNEQFF.

The genes are TRBV27 and TRBJ1-2; no clear D. The germline CDR1 and CDR2 sequences are MNHEY and SMNVEV (reference sequence). Trimming took off 5 bases at V and 4 bases at J, with 11 bases between the two ends. CDR3 length: 13 residues. CDR3 DNA: TGTGCCAGCAGTGAAAGACCAGGCTATGGCTACACCTTC. This encodes CASSERPGYGYTF.

This chain joins TRBV11-3 and TRBJ2-1, with 9 bases aligning to TRBD1. CDR3 length equals 13 residues. Germline CDR1 SGHNT, CDR2 YENEEA. Trimming at V came to 4 bases and at J to 8 bases, leaving 3 bases not matched to a gene. The CDR3 loop is CASSSGQGYEQFF. The DNA for the CDR3 is TGTGCCAGCAGCTCGGGACAGGGTTATGAGCAGTTCTTC.

The chain is built from TRBV7-3 and TRBJ2-7; TRBD1 aligns across 8 bases. V was clipped by 5 bases and J by 6 bases; unmatched bases: 9. The length of the CDR3 is 14 residues. Germline CDR1 is SGHTA and CDR2 is FQGTGA. The CDR3 DNA sequence: TGTGCCAGCAGCGAAAGACAGGGGACACTCGAGCAGTACTTC. Translating it yields CASSERQGTLEQYF. The variable domain in full, with the rest retrieved from reference TRBV7-3 and TRBJ2-7, is GAGVSQTPSNKVTEKGKYVELRCDPISGHTALYWYRQSLGQGPEFLIYFQGTGAADDSGLPNDRFFAVRPEGSVSTLKIQRTERGDSAVYLCASSERQGTLEQYFGPGTRLTVT.